This T cell receptor beta chain originates from a study of cytotoxic CD8 clonotypes in ibrutinib-treated CLL. Whole-study context: Outcomes included 24 partial and 2 complete responses; after median 68 months, roughly 14 stayed remitted and 12 progressed. Mean yields were about 260,000 productive templates and over 85,000 productive rearrangements per sample.

Comments on this clone: Its cognate antigen is unknown.

General study findings and limits: Rising at ibrutinib response, clonality subsequently fell back toward baseline at progression.

The repertoire was sequenced with immunoSEQ multiplex PCR; TCRdb's copy has only in-frame clones and lacks some. This sample carries roughly 250,000 clones, roughly 70% of them seen once, and the ten largest clones take just over 15%. This CDR3 comprises 16 residues. Trimming removed 5 bases from V and 5 bases from J; junction bases left unmatched: 6. The V gene's germline CDR1 is MDHEN and CDR2 SYDVKM. The source material was PBMCs, sampled after 24 months of ibrutinib treatment. This TCR was recovered from a human donor with chronic lymphocytic leukemia. The chain joins TRBV28 to TRBJ2-1; TRBD2 aligns across 13 bases. DNA for the CDR3: TGTGCCAGCAGTCCTACTAGCGGGAGGGCCCACAATGAGCAGTTCTTC. Residues: CASSPTSGRAHNEQFF.